These 8 T cell receptor beta chains share one sample of origin, sequenced in a study of radiotherapy plus CTLA-4 blockade in lung cancer. The protocol was immunoSEQ multiplex PCR, while the TCRdb copy is restricted to in-frame clones and leaves out a portion. The data hold about 98,000 clones, with 80% to 85% observed a single time. This material consisted of peripheral blood, taken from a patient treated with radiotherapy plus ipilimumab. These receptors were taken from a human donor with non-small cell lung cancer who had a partial response to radiotherapy plus ipilimumab.

This clone was seen once. V usage is TRBV18 and J usage is TRBJ2-2; possible D gene TRBD2, 6 bases. Per germline, CDR1 KGHSH and CDR2 LQKENI. Trimming shortened V by 6 bases and J by 1 base, and 9 bases separated the two germline ends. This CDR3 has 14 amino acids. The CDR3, as DNA: TGTGCCAGCTCCTTTAGCGGGAACACCGGGGAGCTGTTTTTT. It specifies CASSFSGNTGELFF.

This clone was seen a few times. This rearrangement joins TRBV6-1 to TRBJ2-7; a weak D match, TRBD1 (6 bases). V was clipped by 2 bases and J by 3 bases, with 14 bases between them. Per the germline V gene, CDR1 is MNHNS and CDR2 is SASEGT. The CDR3 consists of 15 residues. CDR3 residues: CASSELILGHYEQYF. CDR3 sequence (DNA): TGTGCCAGCAGTGAATTAATTTTGGGACACTACGAGCAGTACTTC.

This chain links TRBV28 with TRBJ2-5; no firm D call. The V gene lost 6 bases and the J gene lost 5 bases, with 7 bases spanning the gap. The CDR3 spans 11 residues. The germline gives CDR1 MDHEN, CDR2 SYDVKM. CDR3 sequence (DNA): TGTGCCAGCAGCTCCCCCGAGACCCAGTACTTC. This codes for CASSSPETQYF.

This sequence joins TRBV2 and TRBJ2-2; 11 positions agree with TRBD2. The CDR3 contains 16 residues. V shed 6 bases and J 1 base; nucleotides not matched to a gene: 4. Germline values: CDR1 SNHLY, CDR2 FYNNEI. The CDR3 reads CASRSGTSGNTGELFF. The CDR3 nucleotides are TGTGCCAGCAGATCCGGGACTAGCGGGAACACCGGGGAGCTGTTTTTT. Complete variable domain (other parts from reference TRBV2 and TRBJ2-2): EPEVTQTPSHQVTQMGQEVILRCVPISNHLYFYWYRQILGQKVEFLVSFYNNEISEKSEIFDDQFSVERPDGSNFTLKIRSTKLEDSAMYFCASRSGTSGNTGELFFGEGSRLTVL.

The chain is built from TRBV6-1 and TRBJ2-2, with unresolved D. From germline, CDR1 is MNHNS and CDR2 SASEGT. The CDR3 length is 15 residues. V shed 4 bases and J shed 3 bases, with 12 bases lying between them. CDR3 sequence reads: CASSVDTPHTGELFF. CDR3 DNA: TGTGCCAGCAGTGTTGACACCCCTCACACCGGGGAGCTGTTTTTT.

This clone showed up just once. V usage is TRBV5-1 and J usage is TRBJ2-2; weak D call: TRBD2 (7 bases). The length of the CDR3 is 15 residues. Trimming took 2 bases from V and 3 from J, leaving 11 bases between them. The V gene's germline CDR1 is SGHRS and CDR2 YFSETQ. CDR3 in DNA: TGCGCCAGCAGCTTACGAGGGGGGGACACCGGGGAGCTGTTTTTT. As protein: CASSLRGGDTGELFF. The whole variable domain, remainder taken from reference TRBV5-1 and TRBJ2-2, is KAGVTQTPRYLIKTRGQQVTLSCSPISGHRSVSWYQQTPGQGLQFLFEYFSETQRNKGNFPGRFSGRQFSNSRSEMNVSTLELGDSALYLCASSLRGGDTGELFFGEGSRLTVL.

The chain employs TRBV7-6 and TRBJ2-3, with D unresolved. Germline V lookup: CDR1 SGHVS, CDR2 FNYEAQ. This CDR3 has 13 amino acids. Trimming took 1 base from V and 4 from J, leaving 6 bases between them. The CDR3 loop reads CASSLGRADTQYF. For the CDR3, the DNA is TGTGCCAGCAGCTTAGGTCGAGCAGATACGCAGTATTTT. The full variable domain, in which reference TRBV7-6 and TRBJ2-3 provide the parts outside the CDR3, is GAGVSQSPRYKVTKRGQDVALRCDPISGHVSLYWYRQALGQGPEFLTYFNYEAQQDKSGLPNDRFSAERPEGSISTLTIQRTEQRDSAMYRCASSLGRADTQYFGPGTRLTVL.

The chain combines TRBV7-8 with TRBJ1-4; TRBD1 matches at 9 bases. With 3 bases clipped from V and 8 bases from J, the junction kept 7 bases outside the gene matches. The CDR3 extends over 15 amino acids. From germline, CDR1 is SGHVS and CDR2 FQNEAQ. The CDR3 nucleotides read TGTGCCAGCAGCTTTCTGGACAGGGGAGGAGAAAAACTGTTTTTT. Translation gives CASSFLDRGGEKLFF.